These 11 T cell receptor beta chains share one sample of origin, sequenced in a study of monozygotic twins with inflammatory bowel disease. Following a re-call of the 5' RACE reads, TCRdb has one entry per CDR3 protein and lacks DNA. Here the sample table reports about 450,000 distinct CDR3 sequences. The sequenced sample consisted of blood. The receptors derive from a human donor with ulcerative colitis or Crohn's disease, or a healthy co-twin of an affected twin (not recorded which).

The chain carries TRBV7-3 and TRBJ2-2; TCRdb picks TRBD1, but there is no DNA to check that call. CDR3 length: 16 amino acids. The germline V gene has CDR1 SGHTA and CDR2 FQGTGA. The CDR3 here is CASSLRQGSYTGELFF.

This rearrangement joins TRBV11-2 to TRBJ2-2; without DNA, the TCRdb call of TRBD2 cannot be checked. The CDR3 extends over 16 amino acids. In germline, CDR1 is SGHAT, CDR2 FQNNGV. The chain's CDR3 is CASSSVLAGGTGELFF.

This chain connects TRBV4-2 to TRBJ1-4; as DNA is missing, the TRBD1 call by TCRdb cannot be tested. The germline V gene has CDR1 LGHNA and CDR2 YNFKEQ. This CDR3 is built from 15 residues. CDR3 loop: CASSQAGGVSEKLFF.

The CDR3 spells CSVGLPILGRQFF. The J gene is TRBJ2-1, the V gene TRBV29-1; the TRBD1 assignment by TCRdb is unverifiable without DNA. Germline V lookup: CDR1 SQVTM, CDR2 ANQGSEA. This CDR3 region has 13 residues.

The CDR3 loop is CAISESLAGSNEQFF. V gene TRBV10-3 combines with J gene TRBJ2-1; TCRdb gives TRBD2 as the D gene, but with no DNA this cannot be confirmed. CDR1 is ENHRY and CDR2 is SYGVKD in the germline V gene. The CDR3 covers 15 residues.

The V and J genes are TRBV7-2 and TRBJ1-1; TCRdb returns TRBD1, unconfirmable since there is no DNA. CDR1 SGHTA and CDR2 FQGNSA come from the germline V gene. The CDR3 has 13 residues. CDR3 residues: CASSFRDRYEAFF.

The CDR3 loop is CASSDGSRPLTDTQYF. V is TRBV4-1 and J is TRBJ2-3; TCRdb proposes TRBD1, but this gene call is untestable without DNA. Germline loops: CDR1 MGHRA, CDR2 YSYEKL. This CDR3 contains 16 residues.

The chain joins TRBV18 to TRBJ2-5; TCRdb designates TRBD2, a call that cannot be tested without DNA. This CDR3 is built from 18 residues. The germline gives CDR1 KGHSH, CDR2 LQKENI. CDR3 protein: CASSPRLAGGRSEETQYF.

The chain couples TRBV7-2 to TRBJ1-6. Germline V lookup: CDR1 SGHTA, CDR2 FQGNSA. CDR3 length: 15 amino acids. CDR3: CASSARSKEGSPLHF.

The genes are TRBV15 and TRBJ2-5. The CDR3 runs to 14 residues. The germline V gene has CDR1 LNHNV and CDR2 YYDKDF (reference sequence). The CDR3 loop is CATSEGQYQETQYF.

The chain's CDR3 is CSAREGTGASYGYTF. The genes are TRBV20-1 and TRBJ1-2; as DNA is missing, the TRBD1 call by TCRdb cannot be tested. Germline assignment: CDR1 DFQATT and CDR2 SNEGSKA (reference sequence). The CDR3 consists of 15 residues.